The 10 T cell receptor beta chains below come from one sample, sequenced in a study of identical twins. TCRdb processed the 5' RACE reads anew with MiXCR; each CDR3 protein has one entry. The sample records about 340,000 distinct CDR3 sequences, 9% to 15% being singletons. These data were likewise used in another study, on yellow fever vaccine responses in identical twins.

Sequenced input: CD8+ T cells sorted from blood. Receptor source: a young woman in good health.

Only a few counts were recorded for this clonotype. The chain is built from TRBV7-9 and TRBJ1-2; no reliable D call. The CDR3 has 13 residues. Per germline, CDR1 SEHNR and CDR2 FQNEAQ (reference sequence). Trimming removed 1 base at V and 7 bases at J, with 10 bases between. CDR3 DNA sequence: TGTGCCAGCAGCTTAGGGCCGGTTAGTGGCTACACCTTC. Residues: CASSLGPVSGYTF.

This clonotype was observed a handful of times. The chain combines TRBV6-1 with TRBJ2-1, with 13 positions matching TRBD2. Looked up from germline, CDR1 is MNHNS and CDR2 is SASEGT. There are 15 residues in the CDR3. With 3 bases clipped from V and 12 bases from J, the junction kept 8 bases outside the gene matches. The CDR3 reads CASSERPWTSGGQFF. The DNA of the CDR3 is TGTGCCAGCAGTGAGCGACCATGGACTAGCGGGGGGCAGTTCTTC.

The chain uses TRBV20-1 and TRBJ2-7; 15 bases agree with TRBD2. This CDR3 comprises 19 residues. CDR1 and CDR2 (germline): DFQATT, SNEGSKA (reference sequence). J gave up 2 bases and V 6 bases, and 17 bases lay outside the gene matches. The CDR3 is CSAQAPGLAGGLTPYEQYV. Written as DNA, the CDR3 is TGCAGTGCCCAGGCCCCGGGACTAGCGGGGGGTCTTACTCCCTACGAGCAGTACGTC.

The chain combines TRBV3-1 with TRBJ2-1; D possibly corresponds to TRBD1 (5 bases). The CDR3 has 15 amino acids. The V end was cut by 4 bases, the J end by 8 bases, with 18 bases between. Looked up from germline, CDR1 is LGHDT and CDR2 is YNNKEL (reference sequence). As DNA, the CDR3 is TGTGCCAGCAGCCCCCGTGCAGGGTGGGTGCATGAGCAGTTCTTC. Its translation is CASSPRAGWVHEQFF.

The CDR3, as DNA: TGTGCCAGCAGAAGGACAGGGGGCGCGAAGACCCAGTACTTC. Encoded protein: CASRRTGGAKTQYF. The V and J genes are TRBV2 and TRBJ2-5, with 11 bases aligning to TRBD1. The germline CDR1 and CDR2 sequences are SNHLY and FYNNEI. The CDR3 has 14 amino acids. V dropped 6 bases and J dropped 6; count of bases not matched to a gene: 6.

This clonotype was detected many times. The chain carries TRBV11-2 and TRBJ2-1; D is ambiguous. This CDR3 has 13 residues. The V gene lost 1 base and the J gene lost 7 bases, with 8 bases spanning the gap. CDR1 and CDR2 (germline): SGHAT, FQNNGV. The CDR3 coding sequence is TGTGCCAGCAGCTTAGCCCCAGGTAATGAGCAGTTCTTC. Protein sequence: CASSLAPGNEQFF.

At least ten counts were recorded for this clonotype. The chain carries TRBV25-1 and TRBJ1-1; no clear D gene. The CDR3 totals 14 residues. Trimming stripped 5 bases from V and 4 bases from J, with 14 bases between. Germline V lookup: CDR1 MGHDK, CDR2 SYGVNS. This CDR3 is CASSPPYHSTEAFF. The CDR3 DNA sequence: TGTGCCAGCAGTCCCCCATACCACTCCACTGAAGCTTTCTTT.

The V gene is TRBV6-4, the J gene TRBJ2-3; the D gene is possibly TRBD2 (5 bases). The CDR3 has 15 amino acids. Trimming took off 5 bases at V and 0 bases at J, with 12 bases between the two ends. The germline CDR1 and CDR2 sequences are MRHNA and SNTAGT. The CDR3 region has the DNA TGTGCCAGCAGTTCCACCCTAGCAAGCACAGATACGCAGTATTTT. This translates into CASSSTLASTDTQYF.

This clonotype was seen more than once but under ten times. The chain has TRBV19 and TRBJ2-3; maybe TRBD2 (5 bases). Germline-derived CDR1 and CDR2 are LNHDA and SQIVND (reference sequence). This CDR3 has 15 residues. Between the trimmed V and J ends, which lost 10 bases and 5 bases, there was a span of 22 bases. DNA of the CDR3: TGTGCCACCCGACCTGGGCTAGCAGAAGTAGATACGCAGTATTTT. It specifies CATRPGLAEVDTQYF.

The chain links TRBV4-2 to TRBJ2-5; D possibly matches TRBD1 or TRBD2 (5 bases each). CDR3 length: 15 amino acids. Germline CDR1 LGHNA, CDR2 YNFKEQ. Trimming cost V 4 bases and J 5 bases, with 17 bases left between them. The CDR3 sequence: CASSLPGTRRETQYF. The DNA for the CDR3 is TGTGCCAGCAGCCTTCCGGGGACGCGAAGGGAGACCCAGTACTTC.